The clone carrying this T cell receptor beta chain was observed a handful of times. This sample was included in a study of blood T cell repertoires in COVID-19. Study as a whole: Material from acute and convalescent COVID-19 was sourced from the United States, Italy and Spain. Nucleic acid was either cDNA or gDNA, and it came from T cells, B-cell-depleted T cells, or PBMCs.

This CDR3 comprises 14 residues. Trimming stripped 1 base from V and 0 bases from J, with 7 bases between. The V gene's germline CDR1 is GTSNPN and CDR2 SVGIG (reference sequence). How the authors handled the data: Reference gene primer amplification in the assay estimated nucleated cell counts. Assay: immunoSEQ multiplex PCR; the TCRdb copy retains only in-frame clones and omits some. The V and J calls and clone size are taken from that table; D and trimming were inferred from the DNA. The sample has some 53,000 clones; 89% are singletons. Sequenced input: peripheral blood. This sequence was found in a man between 60 and 75 years old with active COVID-19. V is TRBV30 and J is TRBJ2-1; D uncertain. The CDR3 nucleotides are TGTGCCTGGAGTGGAGGTAACTCCTACAATGAGCAGTTCTTC. This sequence encodes CAWSGGNSYNEQFF.